These T cell receptor beta chains were read from a single sample in a study of T cell repertoires in cytomegalovirus infection. TCRdb called the reads again in MiXCR, with one record for every CDR3 protein. The table includes 480,000 or so distinct CDR3 sequences, about 11% detected once. Sequencing input: PBMCs. Every receptor here comes from a human donor in good health (CMV status not recorded). Some clones in this sample may be carry-over from other donors' samples. Each CDR3 is given with its conserved first and last residue. D genes are given only for firm matches. Clone sizes are given selectively: once, few, many, or a class where the clone is expanded.

j_gene,v_gene,len,abundance,d_gene,CDR3nt,CDR3aa
TRBJ1-2,TRBV28,16,few,TRBD1,TGTGCCAGCAGTCGAACTGGGACAGCCTCTAACTATGGCTACACCTTC,CASSRTGTASNYGYTF
TRBJ2-5,TRBV20-1,14,.,TRBD1,TGCAGTGCTGCCGGGACAGGGGGCACAGAGACCCAGTACTTC,CSAAGTGGTETQYF
TRBJ1-5,TRBV6-5,17,.,.,TGTGCCAGCGCCCACTCCTCGGAAGGCATCAGTTTACAGCCCCAGCATTTT,CASAHSSEGISLQPQHF
TRBJ1-2,TRBV28,11,many,.,TGTGCCAGCAGCAACGAATATGGCTACACCTTC,CASSNEYGYTF
TRBJ1-2,TRBV4-1,14,.,.,TGCGCCAGCAGCCACCCAGGGCCCGCGAAGGGCTACACCTTC,CASSHPGPAKGYTF
TRBJ1-5,TRBV10-3,13,.,.,TGTGCCATCAGTGATTATAGCAATCAGCCCCAGCATTTT,CAISDYSNQPQHF
TRBJ2-7,TRBV5-6,16,many,TRBD2,TGTGCCAGCAGCTTGGGACTAGCGGGAGTGGGCTACGAGCAGTACTTC,CASSLGLAGVGYEQYF
TRBJ2-6,TRBV18,17,once,TRBD1,TGTGCCAGCTCACCCGGGACAGGGGTTGCTGGGGCCAACGTCCTGACTTTC,CASSPGTGVAGANVLTF
TRBJ1-5,TRBV5-5,17,many,TRBD1,TGTGCCAGCAGCTTGGGGCAGGGGGCCGTTGGCAATCAGCCCCAGCATTTT,CASSLGQGAVGNQPQHF
TRBJ2-7,TRBV7-9,15,many,.,TGTGCCAGCAGCTTGAGGGGGGAACCCTCCTACGAGCAGTACTTC,CASSLRGEPSYEQYF
TRBJ1-1,TRBV15,15,.,.,TGTGCCACCAGCAGAGATGGGCACCTGAACACTGAAGCTTTCTTT,CATSRDGHLNTEAFF
TRBJ1-1,TRBV9,13,.,.,TGTGCCAGCAGCGGAGGCTACGGCACTGAAGCTTTCTTT,CASSGGYGTEAFF
TRBJ2-3,TRBV9,16,few,TRBD2,TGTGCCAGCAGCTCCTTCCTAGCGGCTTCCACAGATACGCAGTATTTT,CASSSFLAASTDTQYF
TRBJ2-1,TRBV6-5,15,many,TRBD1,TGTGCCAGCAGCCTCACAGGGGAGTCCTACAATGAGCAGTTCTTC,CASSLTGESYNEQFF
TRBJ2-7,TRBV10-3,16,.,.,TGTGCCATCAGTGAGGGCGGCCGAAACCCTACCTACGAGCAGTACTTC,CAISEGGRNPTYEQYF
TRBJ2-2,TRBV5-1,15,.,TRBD2,TGCGCCAGCAGCTTCGGGACTAGCAACACCGGGGAGCTGTTTTTT,CASSFGTSNTGELFF
TRBJ1-2,TRBV2,12,few,.,TGTGCCAGCAGTGGGACGGACTATGGCTACACCTTC,CASSGTDYGYTF
TRBJ2-2,TRBV6-1,15,many,TRBD1,TGTGCCAGCAGTGCGACAGGGGGCGAGACCGGGGAGCTGTTTTTT,CASSATGGETGELFF
TRBJ1-5,TRBV20-1,14,.,.,TGCAGTGCCATTGACCAGGGGCGACGGCAGCCCCAGCATTTT,CSAIDQGRRQPQHF
TRBJ2-5,TRBV9,13,.,.,TGTGCCAGCAGCGTAAGACTGGAAGAGACCCAGTACTTC,CASSVRLEETQYF
TRBJ1-1,TRBV5-1,15,.,.,TGCGCCAGCAGCTTTTCGGGGGCTGGGAACACTGAAGCTTTCTTT,CASSFSGAGNTEAFF
TRBJ1-4,TRBV5-8,14,many,TRBD1,TGTGCCACCACCCGGGGACAGGGGGCGGAAAAACTGTTTTTT,CATTRGQGAEKLFF
TRBJ1-1,TRBV5-6,16,.,TRBD1,TGTGCCAGCAGCCCCAGCCTGGACAGGGGGATTACTGAAGCTTTCTTT,CASSPSLDRGITEAFF
TRBJ1-1,TRBV6-1,11,many,.,TGTGCCAGCAGTGAAGCGCAACGCCCTTTCTTT,CASSEAQRPFF
TRBJ2-7,TRBV11-2,16,many,.,TGTGCCAGCAGCTTTGGAGGGGGGCCGCTGGGGTACGAGCAGTACTTC,CASSFGGGPLGYEQYF
TRBJ2-7,TRBV7-9,15,many,.,TGTGCCAGCAGCTTAGGGGGGGGCCTCTCCTACGAGCAGTACTTC,CASSLGGGLSYEQYF